What follows are 21 T cell receptor beta chains derived from one specimen sequenced in a study of T-cell reconstitution after alpha-beta-depleted transplantation in children. A library of TCRbeta sequences, prepared with unique molecular identifiers, was generated. TCRdb itself ran the PCR reads through MiXCR, one entry per CDR3 protein. The data contain approximately 640,000 distinct CDR3 sequences, roughly 17% of them singletons. The specimen was PBMCs from the stem cell graft donor, collected from the stem cell graft. The receptors come from a human donor who donated a stem cell graft to a child with acute myeloid leukemia.

This clonotype was seen many times. V and J are TRBV6-5 and TRBJ2-1; 12 bases align to TRBD1. With V trimmed by 5 bases and J by 5 bases, 7 bases remained unmatched. Germline V CDR1 and CDR2: MNHEY, SVGAGI. The CDR3 consists of 16 residues. The CDR3 loop is CASSPPGQGAHNEQFF. In nucleotides, the CDR3 is TGTGCCAGCAGTCCGCCGGGACAGGGGGCCCACAATGAGCAGTTCTTC.

This clonotype was detected many times. One end of the junction is discordant with germline, which a read error may explain. The rearrangement uses TRBV27 and TRBJ2-1; D ambiguous. CDR1 MNHEY and CDR2 SMNVEV come from the germline V gene (reference sequence). CDR3 length equals 11 residues. The CDR3 coding sequence is TGTGCCAGCCATCACTACCATGAGCAGTTCTTC. It is translated as CASHHYHEQFF.

This clonotype came up many times. The DNA for the CDR3 is TGTGCCAGCAGCCCAATAGCGGGGGGCTACGAGCAGTACTTC. Amino acids: CASSPIAGGYEQYF. The chain has TRBV7-2 and TRBJ2-7; 10 bases agree with TRBD2. The trim removed 5 bases at V and 3 bases at J, leaving 4 bases unmatched. Germline V gene data show CDR1 as SGHTA and CDR2 as FQGNSA. This CDR3 is built from 14 residues.

V usage is TRBV2 and J usage is TRBJ2-7; 9 positions agree with TRBD2. The CDR3 length is 15 residues. Trimming at V came to 10 bases and at J to 1 base, leaving 11 bases not matched to a gene. Germline CDR1 reads SNHLY; CDR2 reads FYNNEI. CDR3 amino acids: CATEIAGVMSYEQYV. CDR3 DNA: TGTGCCACCGAAATAGCGGGGGTGATGTCCTACGAGCAGTACGTC.

This clonotype was seen repeatedly, ten times or more. The chain couples TRBV29-1 to TRBJ2-1; D gene uncertain. CDR1 and CDR2 (germline): SQVTM, ANQGSEA. The CDR3 sequence is 13 residues long. Trimming pared 7 bases from V and 8 bases from J, leaving 18 bases between. CDR3 sequence: CSERANPGDEQFF. CDR3 nucleotides: TGCAGCGAACGGGCCAACCCTGGGGATGAGCAGTTCTTC.

This clonotype was found a few times. The chain is built from TRBV2 and TRBJ1-5; D unresolved. The CDR3 length is 13 residues. Germline assignment: CDR1 SNHLY and CDR2 FYNNEI. V was trimmed by 4 bases and J by 6 bases, leaving 10 bases between them. The CDR3 loop reads CASSAISSQPQHF. CDR3 DNA: TGTGCCAGCAGTGCCATATCCAGTCAGCCCCAGCATTTT.

This clonotype was observed at least ten times. J is TRBJ2-2 and V is TRBV29-1; D is unclear. Germline-derived CDR1 and CDR2 are SQVTM and ANQGSEA. The CDR3 runs 14 residues. V lost 4 bases and J 1 base, leaving 10 bases between the germline ends. The CDR3 coding sequence is TGCAGCGTTGGCTCTCAGGAGAACACCGGGGAGCTGTTTTTT. It encodes CSVGSQENTGELFF.

This clonotype was observed many times. This chain uses TRBV29-1 with TRBJ2-1; D may match TRBD1 or TRBD2 (6 bases each). V dropped 5 bases and J dropped 5 bases, with 16 bases sitting between them. There are 14 residues in the CDR3. Germline CDR1 and CDR2: SQVTM and ANQGSEA. The CDR3 nucleotides read TGCAGCGTTCTTCACTGGGGGGCCAACAATGAGCAGTTCTTC. This codes for CSVLHWGANNEQFF.

Comments on this clonotype: Being one base from a much bigger clone, this may be a read error. J is TRBJ1-5 and V is TRBV7-2; D possibly corresponds to TRBD1 (5 bases). The CDR3 runs to 15 residues. Germline V gene lookup returns CDR1 SGHTA and CDR2 FQGNSA. V was shortened by 1 base and J by 4 bases, with 11 bases between the two germline ends. CDR3 DNA: TGTGCCAGCAGCTTAGGGGGCATCATTAATCAGCCCCAGCATTTT. It yields the protein CASSLGGIINQPQHF. The full variable domain, with the rest looked up from reference TRBV7-2 and TRBJ1-5, is GAGVSQSPSNKVTEKGKDVELRCDPISGHTALYWYRQSLGQGLEFLIYFQGNSAPDKSGLPSDRFSAERTGGSVSTLTIQRTQQEDSAVYLCASSLGGIINQPQHFGDGTRLSIL.

This clonotype was seen many times. The chain couples TRBV24-1 to TRBJ2-1; TRBD1 agrees at 8 bases. J was trimmed by 7 bases and V by 7 bases; bases with no gene match: 5. This CDR3 region has 13 residues. Germline CDR1 is KGHDR and CDR2 is SFDVKD. CDR3 nucleotide sequence: TGTGCCACCAGCCAGACAGGGGCTAATGAGCAGTTCTTC. The encoded protein is CATSQTGANEQFF.

This clonotype was picked up many times. The chain couples TRBV5-6 to TRBJ2-7; a possible D gene is TRBD2 (5 bases). V was shortened by 3 bases and J by 3 bases, with 10 bases between the two germline ends. The CDR3 runs 13 residues. CDR1 and CDR2 from the germline V gene are SGHDT and YYEEEE. CDR3 loop: CASSWTGSYEQYF. The CDR3 DNA reads as TGTGCCAGCAGCTGGACGGGAAGCTACGAGCAGTACTTC.

This clonotype was recorded at least ten times. The rearrangement uses TRBV6-1 and TRBJ2-3, with D perhaps TRBD2 (6 bases). The CDR3 covers 14 residues. In germline, CDR1 is MNHNS, CDR2 SASEGT. Between the trimmed V and J ends, which lost 6 bases and 5 bases, there was a span of 15 bases. The CDR3 spells CASRGLRTGDTQYF. CDR3 nucleotide sequence: TGTGCCAGCAGGGGACTTCGTACAGGAGATACGCAGTATTTT.

In its sample, this clonotype was seen many times. In DNA form, the CDR3 reads TGCAGTGCTAACAGGGGGCGAAATTTCAATGAGCAGTTCTTC. Translating it yields CSANRGRNFNEQFF. The rearrangement joins TRBV20-1 to TRBJ2-1; 9 bases map to TRBD1. This CDR3 is 14 amino acids long. Per germline, CDR1 DFQATT and CDR2 SNEGSKA (reference sequence). Trimming at V came to 4 bases and at J to 6 bases, leaving 7 bases not matched to a gene.

This clonotype has a handful of counts. The chain is built from TRBV6-1 and TRBJ2-1; D remains ambiguous. The germline gives CDR1 MNHNS, CDR2 SASEGT. V dropped 10 bases and J dropped 1 base, with 11 bases sitting between them. This CDR3 region has 13 residues. In DNA, the CDR3 is TGTGCCACTCTAGACTGGTCCTACAATGAGCAGTTCTTC. It codes for CATLDWSYNEQFF.

This clonotype appeared a few times. This chain joins TRBV18 and TRBJ2-1; perhaps TRBD2 as D (6 bases). CDR1 is KGHSH, CDR2 LQKENI, per germline. The germline V and J ends were trimmed by 2 bases and 10 bases, with 12 bases remaining between them. CDR3 length: 13 amino acids. For the CDR3, the DNA is TGTGCCAGCTCACCAAGGGAGGCGGGGGAGCAGTTCTTC. Protein sequence: CASSPREAGEQFF.

This clonotype was seen repeatedly, ten times or more. The chain has TRBV7-3 and TRBJ2-2, with D possibly being TRBD1 (6 bases). With 1 base removed from V and 6 bases from J, the gap between germline ends came to 15 bases. The germline V gene encodes CDR1 SGHTA and CDR2 FQGTGA. The CDR3 has 16 amino acids. The CDR3 nucleotides read TGTGCCAGCAGCTTAAATCCAGGGGTGGAGGCCGGGGAGCTGTTTTTT. Translation gives CASSLNPGVEAGELFF.

This clonotype was counted at least ten times. The rearrangement links TRBV12-3 or TRBV12-4 to TRBJ1-1; unclear D gene. The CDR3 is 10 amino acids. V was trimmed by 2 bases and J by 11 bases, leaving 6 bases between them. For the CDR3, the DNA is TGTGCCAGCAGTTTATTAGGGGCTTTCTTT. Protein: CASSLLGAFF.

This clonotype was seen repeatedly, ten times or more. This chain uses TRBV20-1 with TRBJ2-2, with D perhaps matching TRBD1 (7 bases). The CDR3 runs to 16 residues. Germline V lookup: CDR1 DFQATT, CDR2 SNEGSKA (reference sequence). Deletions cut 0 bases from V and 5 bases from J, with 16 bases between. The CDR3 nucleotides are TGCAGTGCTAGAGATCGGGGCAGGGGGAGGACCGGGGAGCTGTTTTTT. It encodes CSARDRGRGRTGELFF.

There are many counts of this clonotype. J is TRBJ1-6 and V is TRBV5-5; 7 bases are a match to TRBD1. This CDR3 has 15 amino acids. V trimming: 5 bases; J trimming: 14 bases; junction bases outside the gene matches: 16. The germline gives CDR1 SGHKS, CDR2 YYEKEE (reference sequence). The CDR3 reads CASSVSDRSLATLHF. The CDR3 DNA is TGTGCCAGCAGTGTGTCGGACAGGTCCTTAGCCACCCTCCACTTT.

V and J are TRBV20-1 and TRBJ2-1, with a weak D call TRBD2 (6 bases). This CDR3 spans 16 amino acids. Germline V gene lookup returns CDR1 DFQATT and CDR2 SNEGSKA (reference sequence). V shed 1 base and J shed 6 bases, with 19 bases lying between them. CDR3 sequence (DNA): TGCAGTGCTAGAGGCCCCCCGGGGGATGTCTCCAATGAGCAGTTCTTC. It encodes CSARGPPGDVSNEQFF.

This clonotype was observed many times. The V gene is TRBV20-1, the J gene TRBJ1-1; TRBD1 aligns across 7 bases. The V segment lost 3 bases and the J segment 6 bases; nucleotides outside the gene matches: 10. From germline, CDR1 is DFQATT and CDR2 SNEGSKA (reference sequence). The CDR3 extends over 14 amino acids. The CDR3 DNA is TGCAGTGCTAGGCCGACAGGGAAGGTTTCTGAAGCTTTCTTT. Encoded protein: CSARPTGKVSEAFF.